This T cell receptor beta chain is drawn from a study of T cell responses to AZD1222 COVID-19 vaccine. Study background: Second-dose intervals near 4 or 12 weeks were combined. Findings of the study overall: Females made up more of the donors, who were largely white British, and clonal diversity may have come out too low. Unmutated regions of variants are reportedly targeted by nearly half of spike-specific TCRs. It was only 6 or 7 AZD1222 recipients who were seropositive at baseline.

Points on this clone: Its antigen is unidentified.

The V end lost 0 bases, the J end lost 10 bases, and 6 bases lay between the germline ends. The CDR3 loop spans 11 amino acids. Germline CDR1 and CDR2: SEHNR and FQNEAQ (reference sequence). The data were produced by immunoSEQ multiplex PCR, yet TCRdb's version contains in-frame clones alone and is incomplete. Here the sample spans 25,000 to 35,000 clones, just over 90% being singletons. Here the sequenced sample was peripheral blood, taken on day 0 of AZD1222 vaccination. The receptor was derived from an adult in good health. The rearrangement uses TRBV7-9 and TRBJ1-1; no clear D. The CDR3, as DNA: TGTGCCAGCAGCTTAGCGGACGCAGCTTTCTTT. This translates into CASSLADAAFF. The full variable domain, rest sourced from reference TRBV7-9 and TRBJ1-1, is DTGVSQNPRHKITKRGQNVTFRCDPISEHNRLYWYRQTLGQGPEFLTYFQNEAQLEKSRLLSDRFSAERPKGSFSTLEIQRTEQGDSAMYLCASSLADAAFFGQGTRLTVV.